This T cell receptor beta chain was obtained from a study of shared clonotypes between healthy human individuals (TCRdb year 2020). With regard to the full study: A couple of women and a few men aged 18 to 49 years were included in the cohort. For each donor, CD4 naive and CD4 memory were each run on three plates, CD8 naive on two plates, and CD8 memory on one plate. The study deeply sequenced blood TCR repertoires of five healthy adults to estimate repertoire size and the extent of clonotype sharing between individuals. To increase sequencing depth and limit assay-specific biases, TCR repertoire library preparation and sequencing were carried out by different laboratories using diverse techniques. Leukapheresis yielded between about 0.9 and 9.5 billion PBMCs per donor. What the study reported, not specific to this receptor: Estimated clonotype richness was generally larger for naive than for memory subsets. Sampling was restricted to blood, and TCR repertoires in tissue are likely to differ from TCR repertoires in blood. Based on pairwise subsampling, the degree of clonotype sharing among donors was expected to be affected by sequencing depth. Incomplete sequencing was indicated by rarefaction of sorted-subset datasets, despite the large sequencing depth. The genetic and exposure-history diversity represented was limited by the small number of donors. Across a handful of donors, approximately 4.9% of naive CD4, approximately 3.6% of naive CD8, about 2.3% of memory CD4, and roughly 0.4% of memory CD8 clonotypes were shared. Compared with non-shared clonotypes, the clonotypes found in all four sorted-subset donors had higher generation probabilities.

The CDR3 has 16 amino acids, counting the end cysteine and phenylalanine. The sequence is cut down to CDR3 DNA, 48 bases in frame from base 1. For this chain, trimming is 3 bases at the V end and 3 bases at the J end, and the number of junction bases without a gene match is 10. The germline V gene sets CDR1 to MDHEN and CDR2 to SYDVKM. TCR CDR3 regions were amplified from genomic DNA by multiplex PCR using the deep immunoSEQ assay. Extracted genomic DNA from each cell subset was spread evenly across all wells of several immunoSEQ 96-well plates, with each plate serving as a replicate. Each replicate PCR for sorted subsets received about 200 ng genomic DNA, equal to around 32,000 T cell genomes. Purified libraries were quantified with a Qubit 3.0 fluorometer, sized on a Bioanalyzer 2100, and re-quantified with the KAPA Library Quantification kit. A separate single-read 150-cycle Illumina NextSeq 550 flow cell was used to sequence each immunoSEQ 96-well plate. The paper's processing steps were these. Because the immunoSEQ output included only junctional sequences and no quality scores, the filtering could not be the same as the filtering used for full-length reads. Sequences were annotated with PyIR, a Python wrapper for IgBLAST v1.9, using IMGT germline references to assign V/J genes and CDR3. Reads were removed for weak V/J assignments (E-value above 1e-6), missing CDR3, stop codons, out-of-frame junctions, or ambiguous translated residues. V3J clonotypes were defined as sequences sharing an identical inferred V gene, J gene, and CDR3 amino acid sequence. Percentage overlap between repertoires was computed as shared unique clonotypes divided by the size of the smaller repertoire. Richness of each repertoire was evaluated using RTK rarefaction, the Chao1 estimator, and Recon v2.1 estimates of unobserved clonotypes. Generation probabilities for all TCRbeta clonotypes obtained by the gDNA method from a few donors were computed using OLGA. In TCRdb, the immuneACCESS table is reduced to in-frame sequences with V and J assigned. These tables do not hold every clone; where another copy was compared, an unresolved V gene accounts for under half, and the others remain unexplained. V, J and clone size were drawn from that table, and D and trimming were deduced from the DNA. The sample table holds 2 million to 2.5 million clones, of which approximately 93% were seen once. The biggest ten clones account for 0.3% to 0.4% of the sample.

Notes on this clone: Which antigen it targets is not known. Base qualities are missing; no much larger clone stands one base away.

The donors were healthy, HIV-negative adults who had no recently reported acute infections or vaccinations. Only Caucasian adults living in Nashville, Tennessee, USA were represented among the donors. Magnetic negative selection was used to enrich CD4+ T cells, after which naive cells were positively selected on CD45RA and the negative fraction became the memory subset. After blood collection by leukapheresis, PBMCs were isolated using Ficoll-Histopaque density gradient centrifugation and then cryopreserved in the vapor phase of liquid nitrogen. Analytical flow cytometry was used to check the purity and quantity of every magnetically sorted T cell population. Each sorted fraction had its genomic DNA isolated and then quantified by UV absorbance on a Nanodrop 2000c.

The rearrangement joined TRBV28 to TRBJ2-7, and 8 junction bases match TRBD1. The material sequenced was naive CD4+ T cells from PBMCs. This specimen's cell subset or site label, interpreted: CD45RA+ positively selected. The clonotype originates from a man aged 18 to 29 in good health. Some clones in this sample may be carry-over from other donors' samples. The CDR3 region has the sequence CASSFSAGQAYYEQYF. In nucleotide form, the sequence is TGTGCCAGCAGTTTTAGCGCGGGACAGGCCTACTACGAGCAGTACTTC. Extended through the reference TRBV28 and TRBJ2-7 proteins, this CDR3 yields the full variable domain: DVKVTQSSRYLVKRTGEKVFLECVQDMDHENMFWYRQDPGLGLRLIYFSYDVKMKEKGDIPEGYSVSREKKERFSLILESASTNQTSMYLCASSFSAGQAYYEQYFGPGTRLTVT.